This T cell receptor beta chain is drawn from a study of blood T cell repertoires in COVID-19. Study background: From T cells, B-cell-depleted T cells, or PBMCs came the material, which was cDNA or gDNA.

Only in-frame clones appear in the TCRdb table, and some are missing; sequencing was by immunoSEQ multiplex PCR. In the table there are 130,000 to 150,000 clones, about four fifths of which are singletons. Participants in the exposed group had met a COVID-19 case in the 2 weeks before joining the study. The ends were cut back, 3 bases at V and 0 bases at J, with 13 bases in the middle. The length of the CDR3 is 16 residues. CDR1 KGHDR and CDR2 SFDVKD come from the germline V gene. The sequence was obtained from a woman aged 50 to 60 who had been exposed to COVID-19. This chain uses TRBV24-1 with TRBJ2-5, with a possible D match to TRBD2 (6 bases). The sequencing sample was made of PBMCs or T cells enriched from blood (not recorded which). The CDR3 reads CATSDAKGGYQETQYF. The CDR3, as DNA: TGTGCCACCAGTGATGCCAAAGGAGGGTACCAAGAGACCCAGTACTTC.